These 19 T cell receptor beta chains came from one sample sequenced in a study of T cells in Graves' hyperthyroidism and ophthalmopathy. Using RNA transcripts as the source, TCR beta CDR3 regions were amplified. An initial round of RT-PCR targeting the TCR CDR3 relied on the HTBI primer set. Each CDR3 protein gets one entry after TCRdb re-called the multiplex PCR reads with MiXCR. The sample lists about 130,000 distinct CDR3 sequences, approximately 20% occurring once. Sequenced: blood. The receptor source for this set is a woman in her forties or fifties with Graves' hyperthyroidism that later progressed to Graves' ophthalmopathy.

This clonotype was detected a few times. The chain combines TRBV24-1 with TRBJ2-1; the D gene could be TRBD1 or TRBD2 (5 bases each). Deletions cut 5 bases from V and 5 bases from J, with 18 bases between. CDR3 size: 16 residues. Germline values: CDR1 KGHDR, CDR2 SFDVKD. The CDR3 DNA sequence: TGTGCCACCAGTGCCGCCGGGACCGCCTCGAACAATGAGCAGTTCTTC. Translated: CATSAAGTASNNEQFF.

Comment on this clonotype: The DNA is omitted, as the CDR3 cannot be located on it reliably, and the CDR3 follows TCRdb's listing. The chain recombines TRBV12-3 or TRBV12-4 with TRBJ2-1; the DNA was not compared with TRBD1, the D call given in the table. The CDR3 is 23 amino acids long, termini counted. Here the CDR3 reads CASTNQTSMYLCASRMTGNEQFF.

The chain employs TRBV6-1 and TRBJ2-7; 10 nucleotides line up with TRBD1. This CDR3 spans 13 amino acids. V gave up 8 bases and J gave up 8 bases; unmatched junction bases: 9. Germline V gives CDR1 MNHNS, CDR2 SASEGT. Here the CDR3 DNA reads TGTGCCAGCCGCCGGGACAGGGGAGAAAAGCAGTACTTC. Translation: CASRRDRGEKQYF.

This chain uses TRBV7-9 with TRBJ1-2, with D possibly being TRBD1 (5 bases). Germline V gene lookup returns CDR1 SEHNR and CDR2 FQNEAQ (reference sequence). The V gene lost 2 bases and the J gene lost 1 base, with 11 bases spanning the gap. The CDR3 runs to 15 residues. The chain's CDR3 is CASSLRVRVNYGYTF. In DNA form, the CDR3 reads TGTGCCAGCAGCTTAAGGGTCAGGGTTAACTATGGCTACACCTTC. Complete variable domain (other parts from reference TRBV7-9 and TRBJ1-2): DTGVSQNPRHKITKRGQNVTFRCDPISEHNRLYWYRQTLGQGPEFLTYFQNEAQLEKSRLLSDRFSAERPKGSFSTLEIQRTEQGDSAMYLCASSLRVRVNYGYTFGSGTRLTVV.

The sample holds a few counts of this clonotype. The J gene is TRBJ1-5, the V gene TRBV6-1; tentatively, D is TRBD1 (6 bases). Germline lookup yields CDR1 MNHNS and CDR2 SASEGT. The CDR3 runs 14 residues. V was trimmed by 6 bases and J by 3 bases, leaving 12 bases between them. CDR3 DNA sequence: TGTGCCAGCAGGATAACAGGGTTCAATCAGCCCCAGCATTTT. Its protein is CASRITGFNQPQHF.

This clonotype has just a few counts. V usage is TRBV19 and J usage is TRBJ2-6; D unresolved. V shed 0 bases and J shed 3 bases, with 9 bases lying between them. Germline V gives CDR1 LNHDA, CDR2 SQIVND (reference sequence). The CDR3 consists of 16 residues. CDR3 sequence: CASSIDLGRGANVLTF. The CDR3 DNA sequence: TGTGCCAGTAGTATAGATCTAGGGCGTGGGGCCAACGTCCTGACTTTC.

Many counts were recorded for this clonotype. J is TRBJ2-7 and V is TRBV5-1; 7 nucleotides align to TRBD1. V lost 9 bases to trimming and J lost 2 bases; unmatched junction nucleotides: 14. Germline V lookup: CDR1 SGHRS, CDR2 YFSETQ. The CDR3 contains 15 residues. The CDR3 loop is CANLRGTETTYEQYF. CDR3 bases: TGCGCCAACCTAAGAGGGACAGAGACCACCTACGAGCAGTACTTC.

This clonotype turned up a few times. V and J are TRBV6-1 and TRBJ1-2; D call uncertain. CDR1 MNHNS and CDR2 SASEGT come from the germline V gene. V was cut by 3 bases and J by 6 bases, with 14 bases left in between. This CDR3 has 14 amino acids. The CDR3 bases are TGTGCCAGCAGTGATCCCCCTACCGGGGATGGCTACACCTTC. As protein: CASSDPPTGDGYTF.

J is TRBJ1-6 and V is TRBV20-1; D not resolved. This CDR3 contains 15 residues. Germline V gene lookup returns CDR1 DFQATT and CDR2 SNEGSKA (reference sequence). With 0 bases removed from V and 6 bases from J, the gap between germline ends came to 12 bases. The chain's CDR3 is CSARDNKGSNSPLHF. For the CDR3, the DNA is TGCAGTGCTAGAGATAATAAGGGTAGTAATTCACCCCTCCACTTT.

In this sample, this clonotype turned up a few times. V usage is TRBV19 and J usage is TRBJ2-7, with 7 nucleotides matching TRBD1. Per germline, CDR1 LNHDA and CDR2 SQIVND (reference sequence). Trimming removed 6 bases from V and 2 bases from J; junction bases left unmatched: 4. CDR3 length equals 13 residues. This CDR3 is CASSHGTAYEQYF. CDR3 nucleotides: TGTGCCAGTAGCCACGGGACAGCCTACGAGCAGTACTTC.

The V and J genes are TRBV2 and TRBJ2-1; TRBD2 matches 12 bases. The CDR3 has 15 residues. The junction had 6 bases not matched to a gene; V was cut back by 3 bases and J by 9 bases. Germline V lookup: CDR1 SNHLY, CDR2 FYNNEI. The CDR3 region is CASSDLAGGRSEQFF. The CDR3 DNA reads as TGTGCCAGCAGTGACCTAGCGGGAGGGCGGAGTGAGCAGTTCTTC.

This clonotype was seen many times. Written as DNA, the CDR3 is TGTGCCAGCAGCCGGGTCACCTCCTACGAGCAGTACTTC. Translation: CASSRVTSYEQYF. The chain uses TRBV28 and TRBJ2-7, with no clear D. Trimming removed 6 bases at V and 0 bases at J, with 9 bases between. The CDR3 covers 13 residues. CDR1 is MDHEN, CDR2 SYDVKM, per germline.

The chain employs TRBV10-3 and TRBJ2-3; no firm D call. Trimming took off 1 base at V and 2 bases at J, with 13 bases between the two ends. CDR3 size: 16 residues. In germline, CDR1 is ENHRY, CDR2 SYGVKD. The CDR3 region has the DNA TGTGCCATCAGTGAGTACATAGGCGGTGACACAGATACGCAGTATTTT. Translating gives CAISEYIGGDTDTQYF.

The table lists this clonotype with a few counts. The V gene is TRBV5-4, the J gene TRBJ1-1; possibly TRBD1 for D (6 bases). V lost 0 bases and J 0 bases, leaving 9 bases between the germline ends. This CDR3 spans 15 amino acids. Germline CDR1 SGHNT, CDR2 YYREEE (reference sequence). CDR3 nucleotide sequence: TGTGCCAGCAGCTTGGAGGGGACACTGAACACTGAAGCTTTCTTT. Translating it yields CASSLEGTLNTEAFF.

This clonotype was counted many times. The chain combines TRBV12-3 or TRBV12-4 with TRBJ2-5; no definite D call. The V end was cut by 5 bases, the J end by 9 bases, with 10 bases between. This CDR3 is 11 amino acids long. CDR3: CASSIGRAQYF. For the CDR3, the DNA is TGTGCCAGCAGTATCGGTAGGGCCCAGTACTTC.

This clonotype was recorded many times. This chain links TRBV5-1 with TRBJ1-1; no reliable D call. The germline V gene encodes CDR1 SGHRS and CDR2 YFSETQ. V lost 4 bases, J lost 2 bases, and 12 bases lay in between. The CDR3 has 14 amino acids. The CDR3 region has the DNA TGCGCCAGCAGCCTGAACGCGGCCAACACTGAAGCTTTCTTT. This codes for CASSLNAANTEAFF.

This clonotype was seen repeatedly, ten times or more. The V and J genes are TRBV3-1 and TRBJ2-3, with D unresolved. Per germline, CDR1 LGHDT and CDR2 YNNKEL (reference sequence). The CDR3 is made up of 15 amino acids. V lost 3 bases and J lost 3, with 13 bases in between. CDR3 DNA: TGTGCCAGCAGCCAGGACCCGACTGGAACAGATACGCAGTATTTT. Translating it yields CASSQDPTGTDTQYF.

This clonotype was observed a few times. V is TRBV15 and J is TRBJ2-7, with D maybe TRBD1 (6 bases). This CDR3 is built from 15 residues. The germline CDR1 and CDR2 sequences are LNHNV and YYDKDF (reference sequence). With 3 bases removed from V and 4 bases from J, the gap between germline ends came to 16 bases. The CDR3 bases are TGTGCCACCAGCAGCTTATCCACAGGGATTTACGAGCAGTACTTC. Protein sequence: CATSSLSTGIYEQYF.

The rearrangement links TRBV6-1 to TRBJ1-4; 8 bases match TRBD1. From germline, CDR1 is MNHNS and CDR2 SASEGT. V gave up 6 bases and J gave up 7 bases; unmatched junction bases: 7. This CDR3 region has 14 residues. CDR3 sequence: CASSRQGSGEKLFF. The CDR3 DNA is TGTGCCAGCAGCCGACAGGGGTCTGGTGAAAAACTGTTTTTT.